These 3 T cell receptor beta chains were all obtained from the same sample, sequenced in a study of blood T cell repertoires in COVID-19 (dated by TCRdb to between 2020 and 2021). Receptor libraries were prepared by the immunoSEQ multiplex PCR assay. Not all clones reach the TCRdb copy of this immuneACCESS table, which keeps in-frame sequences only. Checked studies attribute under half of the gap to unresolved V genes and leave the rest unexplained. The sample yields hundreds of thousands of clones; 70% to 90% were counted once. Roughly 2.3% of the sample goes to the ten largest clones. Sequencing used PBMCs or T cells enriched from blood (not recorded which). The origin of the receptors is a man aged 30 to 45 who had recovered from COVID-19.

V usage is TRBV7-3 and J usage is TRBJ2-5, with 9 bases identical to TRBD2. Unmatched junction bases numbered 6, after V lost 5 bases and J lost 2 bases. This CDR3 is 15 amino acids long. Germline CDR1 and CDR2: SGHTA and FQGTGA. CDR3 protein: CASSPSAGGQETQYF. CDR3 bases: TGTGCCAGCAGCCCGTCAGCGGGGGGACAAGAGACCCAGTACTTC.

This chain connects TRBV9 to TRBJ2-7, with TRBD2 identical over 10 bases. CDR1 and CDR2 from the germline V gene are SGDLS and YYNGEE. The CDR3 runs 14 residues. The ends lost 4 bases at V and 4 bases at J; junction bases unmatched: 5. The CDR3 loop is CASSLTSGAYEQYF. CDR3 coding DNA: TGTGCCAGCAGCCTAACTAGCGGGGCATACGAGCAGTACTTC. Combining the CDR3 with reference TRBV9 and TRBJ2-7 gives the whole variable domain DSGVTQTPKHLITATGQRVTLRCSPRSGDLSVYWYQQSLDQGLQFLIQYYNGEERAKGNILERFSAQQFPDLHSELNLSSLELGDSALYFCASSLTSGAYEQYFGPGTRLTVT.

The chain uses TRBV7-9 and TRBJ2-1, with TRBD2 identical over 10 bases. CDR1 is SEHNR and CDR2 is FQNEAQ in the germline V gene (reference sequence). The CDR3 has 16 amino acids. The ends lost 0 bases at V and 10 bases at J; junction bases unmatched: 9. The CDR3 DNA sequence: TGTGCCAGCAGCTTAGCGCTCAGCGGGGGGGCAAGAGAGCAGTTCTTC. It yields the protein CASSLALSGGAREQFF.